Listed here is a single T cell receptor beta chain. Antigen unknown. All patients picked for sequencing had shown, by flow cytometry, an expansion of CD8+CD57+ cells. Acquired aplastic anemia of severe grade affected all patients. This sample is drawn from a study of CD8+CD57+ T cells in acquired aplastic anemia. Study summary: DNA per sorted CD4+ or CD8+ sample ranged roughly 0.19 to 30 ug, averaging roughly 3.2 ug. Study-level findings and limits: Between the patient and control groups, CD8+ Simpson's diversity did not differ significantly. In common between the patients and the controls were more than 25 CD8+ CDR3 sequences.

Template material for TCR beta VDJ and CDR3 profiling consisted of genomic DNA. MiXCR was run by TCRdb on the reads, yielding one entry per CDR3 protein. The top ten clones hold 40% to 50% of a sample with around 250,000 distinct CDR3 sequences, roughly 82% of them seen once. Germline V lookup: CDR1 SGHAT, CDR2 FQNNGV. Trimming removed 1 base from V and 4 bases from J, with 11 bases in between. CDR3 size: 15 residues. The specimen was sorted CD4+, CD8+, or CD8+CD57+ T cells (not recorded which) from PBMCs. The sequence derives from a human donor with aplastic anemia. This chain uses TRBV11-2 with TRBJ1-5; no clear D. This CDR3 is CASSLAGGRNQPQHF. The CDR3 nucleotides read TGTGCCAGCAGCTTAGCGGGCGGGAGAAATCAGCCCCAGCATTTT.